This T cell receptor beta chain was sequenced in a study of T-cell reconstitution after alpha-beta-depleted transplantation in children. This clonotype was seen ten or more times. Its antigen is unknown. The TCRbeta library incorporated unique molecular identifiers. From the PCR reads, TCRdb called clonotypes with MiXCR, one entry per CDR3 protein. This repertoire shows 280,000 or so distinct CDR3 sequences, around a tenth found once; its top ten account for about a quarter. Germline-derived CDR1 and CDR2 are SGHDN and FVKESK. Trimming cost V 3 bases and J 7 bases, with 4 bases left between them. The CDR3 runs 12 residues. Study conclusions and caveats: Reports say that about two months after transplant, the alpha-beta T cells came out of several hundred graft clones that had expanded. The origin of high day-60 TCRbeta diversity in some patients lay in surviving recipient T cells and thymic progenitors. A year had passed since transplant, and T-cell counts and diversity by then came mostly from newly produced T cells.

The J gene is TRBJ1-6, the V gene TRBV14, with D unresolved. The TCR was taken from a male patient between 2 and 10 years old who had a stem cell transplant for chronic granulomatous disease, so the T cells may come from the graft donor. This material consisted of peripheral blood, taken 180 days after TCRalphabeta/CD19-depleted stem cell transplant. The DNA of the CDR3 is TGTGCCAGCAGCCACGCGAATTCACCCCTCCACTTT. It yields the protein CASSHANSPLHF.